This T cell receptor beta chain came from a study of T cell changes during pregnancy in multiple sclerosis. V was cut by 5 bases and J by 5 bases, with 15 bases left in between. Per the germline V gene, CDR1 is WSHSY and CDR2 is SAAADI. CDR3 size: 14 residues. Using immunoSEQ multiplex PCR, the repertoire was profiled, and TCRdb retains in-frame clones only, with some absent. The data show just over 80,000 clones, nearly 95% seen once. This specimen was peripheral blood, taken in the second trimester of pregnancy. This chain links TRBV10-2 with TRBJ1-1, with D tentatively TRBD1 (6 bases). The origin of this receptor is a female donor with multiple sclerosis, enrolled in a pregnancy study. The CDR3 nucleotides are TGCGCCAGCAGTCTACCGCAGGGGACGACTGAAGCTTTCTTT. Translating gives CASSLPQGTTEAFF.